This T cell receptor (beta chain) was profiled in a study of T-cell reconstitution after alpha-beta-depleted transplantation in children. Construction of the TCRbeta library involved unique molecular identifiers. TCRdb re-derived calls from the PCR reads in MiXCR, one entry per CDR3 protein. The sample contains approximately 400,000 distinct CDR3 sequences, about 11% of which appear only once. V dropped 5 bases and J dropped 2 bases, with 7 bases sitting between them. Germline V gene lookup returns CDR1 SEHNR and CDR2 FQNEAQ (reference sequence). The length of the CDR3 is 12 residues. This clonotype was seen a few times.

The sequence was collected from a human donor who donated a stem cell graft to a child with acute myeloid leukemia. The genes are TRBV7-9 and TRBJ2-7; D call uncertain. The specimen comprised PBMCs from the stem cell graft donor, sampled from the stem cell graft. The CDR3 spells CASSPNTYEQYV. The CDR3 DNA reads TGTGCCAGCAGCCCAAACACCTACGAGCAGTACGTC.